The T cell receptor beta chain described here comes from a study of PD-1 blockade in classical Hodgkin lymphoma. Study results and caveats: Undefined causes, possibly disease activity or prior therapy, underlie the repertoire differences. In newly diagnosed patients, baseline TCR diversity was reportedly below that of healthy donors.

Sequencing was performed with immunoSEQ multiplex PCR; in TCRdb, only in-frame clones are kept and a portion is missing. The top ten clones hold 13% of a sample with about 4,200 clones, roughly four fifths of them seen once. Comment on this clone: The antigen remains unidentified.

Germline V gene data show CDR1 as SEHNR and CDR2 as FQNEAQ (reference sequence). This CDR3 spans 14 amino acids. Trimming took 5 bases from V and 2 from J, leaving 11 bases between them. Time point here: newly diagnosed, previously untreated cHL patient sample. Researchers pulled CD8+ T cells out of thawed PBMCs using magnetic negative selection. Untreated, newly diagnosed classical Hodgkin lymphoma PBMCs were comparators. The sequence came from a human donor with classical Hodgkin lymphoma. This rearrangement joins TRBV7-9 to TRBJ2-3; the D is unclear. The sequenced sample was CD8+ T cells from blood. Here the CDR3 reads CASSLGRLTDTQYF. CDR3 sequence (DNA): TGTGCCAGCAGCCTAGGACGGCTCACAGATACGCAGTATTTT.